The 23 T cell receptor beta chains given below trace back to one sample, sequenced in a study of blood T cell repertoires in COVID-19. Measured with immunoSEQ multiplex PCR; TCRdb has only the in-frame clones, and not every one. Altogether about 250,000 clones are present, over 70% being singletons, with the ten largest covering around 3.2%. The sequencing sample was made of PBMCs or T cells enriched from blood (not recorded which). Receptor source: a woman between 40 and 50 years old who had been exposed to COVID-19.

This rearrangement joins TRBV3-1 (or the pseudogene TRBV3-2) to TRBJ2-2; D is possibly TRBD2 (6 bases). This CDR3 spans 21 amino acids. Germline values: CDR1 LGHDT, CDR2 YNNKEL (reference sequence). Trimming took off 0 bases at V and 0 bases at J, with 23 bases between the two ends. This CDR3 reads CASSQEIRKGDRLANTGELFF. The CDR3 region has the DNA TGTGCCAGCAGCCAAGAAATAAGAAAAGGAGACAGACTAGCGAACACCGGGGAGCTGTTTTTT.

The chain carries TRBV19 and TRBJ1-6, with a weak D call TRBD1 (5 bases). V lost 5 bases, J lost 4 bases, and 15 bases lay in between. Germline CDR1 reads LNHDA; CDR2 reads SQIVND (reference sequence). The CDR3 spans 16 residues. In DNA, the CDR3 is TGTGCCAGTAGTCCCACCGGGGGTGGGTATAATTCACCCCTCCACTTT. It encodes CASSPTGGGYNSPLHF.

The V gene is TRBV19, the J gene TRBJ2-1; D unclear. V was pared by 1 base and J by 2 bases, with 9 bases between. Germline lookup yields CDR1 LNHDA and CDR2 SQIVND (reference sequence). CDR3 size: 15 residues. The CDR3, as DNA: TGTGCCAGTAGTATAGGTGGAGAGCCCTACAATGAGCAGTTCTTC. This translates into CASSIGGEPYNEQFF.

The rearrangement links TRBV11-3 to TRBJ2-2, with 12 bases aligning to TRBD2. From germline, CDR1 is SGHNT and CDR2 YENEEA. V gave up 10 bases and J gave up 4 bases; unmatched junction bases: 10. The CDR3 sequence is 16 residues long. The CDR3: CAIQPLAGGPTGELFF. In DNA, the CDR3 is TGTGCCATCCAACCACTAGCGGGAGGTCCCACCGGGGAGCTGTTTTTT.

The chain carries TRBV2 and TRBJ1-1; TRBD1 matches at 9 bases. Per the germline V gene, CDR1 is SNHLY and CDR2 is FYNNEI. CDR3 length: 15 amino acids. The ends lost 5 bases at V and 0 bases at J; junction bases unmatched: 4. The CDR3 DNA reads as TGTGCCAGCAGTTCGGGACAGGGAATGAACACTGAAGCTTTCTTT. Translation gives CASSSGQGMNTEAFF.

This chain links TRBV4-3 with TRBJ2-1; D may be TRBD2 (5 bases). The V and J ends lost 5 bases and 0 bases respectively, with 11 bases between them. The CDR3 is made up of 15 amino acids. CDR1 is LGHNA, CDR2 YSLEER, per germline. CDR3 nucleotide sequence: TGCGCCAGCAGCTCTAGCCCTCGCTCCTACAATGAGCAGTTCTTC. Residues: CASSSSPRSYNEQFF.

The chain combines TRBV7-9 with TRBJ1-5, with D tentatively TRBD1 (6 bases). The CDR3 covers 15 residues. V was cut by 5 bases and J by 0 bases, with 11 bases left in between. The V gene's germline CDR1 is SEHNR and CDR2 FQNEAQ (reference sequence). CDR3 residues: CASSRAGDSNQPQHF. DNA for the CDR3: TGTGCCAGCAGCCGGGCAGGGGATAGCAATCAGCCCCAGCATTTT.

V gene TRBV5-5 combines with J gene TRBJ1-6; D gene ambiguous. The CDR3 consists of 15 residues. Trimming cost V 4 bases and J 10 bases, with 18 bases left between them. Germline assignment: CDR1 SGHKS and CDR2 YYEKEE (reference sequence). The CDR3 spells CASSVPNSGKSPLHF. The DNA for the CDR3 is TGTGCCAGCAGCGTCCCAAACTCGGGGAAATCACCCCTCCACTTT.

The chain carries TRBV5-8 and TRBJ1-3; perhaps TRBD1 as D (6 bases). The CDR3 extends over 16 amino acids. V shed 2 bases and J shed 1 base, with 13 bases lying between them. Germline assignment: CDR1 SGHTS and CDR2 YDEGEE. Here the CDR3 DNA reads TGTGCCAGCAGCTTCATAACAGGGATATCTGGAAACACCATATATTTT. Its translation: CASSFITGISGNTIYF.

This clone was counted between two and nine times. V usage is TRBV5-4 and J usage is TRBJ2-7; D might be TRBD1 (7 bases). In germline, CDR1 is SGHNT, CDR2 YYREEE (reference sequence). Trimming removed 0 bases from V and 6 bases from J, with 13 bases in between. This CDR3 is built from 14 residues. In nucleotides, the CDR3 is TGTGCCAGCAGCTTGGGTCAGGGGGGAGTCGAGCAGTACTTC. Translated, it gives CASSLGQGGVEQYF.

The V gene is TRBV6-2 or TRBV6-3, the J gene TRBJ1-2, with D maybe TRBD1 (6 bases). The CDR3 is 15 amino acids. The germline gives CDR1 MNHEY, CDR2 SVGEGT. V gave up 5 bases and J gave up 5 bases, with 18 bases separating them. CDR3 sequence (DNA): TGTGCCAGCAGTCCAACATCACAGGGATCTTATGGCTACACCTTC. This gives the protein CASSPTSQGSYGYTF.

V usage is TRBV19 and J usage is TRBJ2-1; D is undetermined. V lost 10 bases, J lost 9 bases, and 13 bases lay in between. CDR1 and CDR2 from the germline V gene are LNHDA and SQIVND (reference sequence). The CDR3 runs to 11 residues. The CDR3 nucleotides read TGTGCCACCCTTCACACCCGTGAGCAGTTCTTC. Amino acids: CATLHTREQFF.

This clone came up once. The V gene is TRBV4-3, the J gene TRBJ2-1, with 8 bases that match TRBD1. The CDR3 has 18 residues. The junction had 16 bases not matched to a gene; V was cut back by 0 bases and J by 9 bases. Germline V gives CDR1 LGHNA, CDR2 YSLEER. The DNA of the CDR3 is TGCGCCAGCAGCCAAGATTTACAAGGGGACAGGAAAAGGAGTGAGCAGTTCTTC. Amino acid sequence: CASSQDLQGDRKRSEQFF.

This clone showed up many times. The chain uses TRBV2 and TRBJ2-1, with D unclear. CDR1 is SNHLY and CDR2 is FYNNEI in the germline V gene. Deletions cut 6 bases from V and 7 bases from J, with 4 bases between. The CDR3 sequence is 10 residues long. The chain's CDR3 is CASRQNEQFF. The CDR3 nucleotides read TGTGCCAGCAGACAAAATGAGCAGTTCTTC.

The J gene is TRBJ2-1, the V gene TRBV27; 7 bases fit TRBD1. The V segment lost 6 bases and the J segment 4 bases; nucleotides outside the gene matches: 9. Per germline, CDR1 MNHEY and CDR2 SMNVEV (reference sequence). This CDR3 spans 15 amino acids. CDR3 bases: TGTGCCAGCAGCTCCATGACAGGGCTTTACAATGAGCAGTTCTTC. Its protein product is CASSSMTGLYNEQFF.

The chain links TRBV6-4 to TRBJ1-2, with D possibly matching TRBD1 (5 bases). Per germline, CDR1 MRHNA and CDR2 SNTAGT. Trimming cost V 2 bases and J 8 bases, with 12 bases left between them. CDR3 length: 13 amino acids. CDR3 in DNA: TGTGCCAGCAGTGACCCGGGACTAGGAGGCTACACCTTC. It translates to CASSDPGLGGYTF.

The chain carries TRBV11-2 and TRBJ2-1, with a tentative D call TRBD2 (6 bases). Trimming took 1 base from V and 6 from J, leaving 16 bases between them. CDR1 and CDR2 from the germline V gene are SGHAT and FQNNGV. The CDR3 is 16 residues long. The CDR3 DNA reads as TGTGCCAGCAGCTTAGCCGGGGCAGGCGGGGCCAATGAGCAGTTCTTC. Its protein product is CASSLAGAGGANEQFF.

This chain joins TRBV7-9 and TRBJ1-1; D unresolved. CDR1 is SEHNR, CDR2 FQNEAQ, per germline (reference sequence). V shed 4 bases and J shed 4 bases, with 7 bases lying between them. The CDR3 is made up of 12 amino acids. CDR3 bases: TGTGCCAGCAGCTCTAAGATCACTGAAGCTTTCTTT. This codes for CASSSKITEAFF.

The CDR3 loop is CASSEGQSSKITEAFF. The DNA of the CDR3 is TGTGCCAGCAGCGAAGGACAGAGCTCTAAAATAACTGAAGCTTTCTTT. The chain recombines TRBV7-9 with TRBJ1-1, with D possibly matching TRBD1 (6 bases). V dropped 5 bases and J dropped 5 bases, with 21 bases sitting between them. The CDR3 totals 16 residues. From germline, CDR1 is SEHNR and CDR2 FQNEAQ (reference sequence).

The chain employs TRBV4-2 and TRBJ2-3; TRBD1 matches at 9 bases. Per the germline V gene, CDR1 is LGHNA and CDR2 is YNFKEQ. The junction had 6 bases not matched to a gene; V was cut back by 1 base and J by 4 bases. The CDR3 spans 16 residues. Here the CDR3 reads CASSQASGTGPDTQYF. For the CDR3, the DNA is TGTGCCAGCAGCCAAGCTTCGGGGACAGGGCCAGATACGCAGTATTTT.

This chain uses TRBV28 with TRBJ1-6; TRBD1 might be the D (6 bases). The CDR3 runs 18 residues. Per the germline V gene, CDR1 is MDHEN and CDR2 is SYDVKM. V was trimmed by 2 bases and J by 0 bases, leaving 14 bases between them. The CDR3 loop is CASSLPGQLSSYNSPLHF. The DNA of the CDR3 is TGTGCCAGCAGTTTACCGGGACAACTAAGCTCCTATAATTCACCCCTCCACTTT.

The chain has TRBV7-2 and TRBJ1-2; D is ambiguous. The germline V gene has CDR1 SGHTA and CDR2 FQGNSA. There are 12 residues in the CDR3. The ends were cut back, 2 bases at V and 8 bases at J, with 9 bases in the middle. This CDR3 is CASSLREWGYTF. The CDR3 coding sequence is TGTGCCAGCAGCTTAAGGGAGTGGGGCTACACCTTC.

The genes are TRBV2 and TRBJ1-1, with D possibly matching TRBD1 (6 bases). Trimming took 1 base from V and 6 from J, leaving 12 bases between them. The CDR3 sequence is 14 residues long. Per germline, CDR1 SNHLY and CDR2 FYNNEI. CDR3 amino acids: CASSEVGGMAEAFF. The DNA for the CDR3 is TGTGCCAGCAGTGAAGTTGGGGGCATGGCTGAAGCTTTCTTT.